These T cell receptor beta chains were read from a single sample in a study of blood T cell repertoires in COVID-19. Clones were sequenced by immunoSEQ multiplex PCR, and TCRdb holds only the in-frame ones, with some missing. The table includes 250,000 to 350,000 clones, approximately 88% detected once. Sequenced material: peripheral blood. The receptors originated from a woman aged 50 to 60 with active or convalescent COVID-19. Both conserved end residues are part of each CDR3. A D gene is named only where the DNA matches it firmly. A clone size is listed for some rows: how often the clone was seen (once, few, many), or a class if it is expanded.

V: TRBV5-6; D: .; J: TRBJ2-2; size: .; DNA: TGTGCCAGCAGCACCTACAACACCGGGGAGCTGTTTTTT; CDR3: CASSTYNTGELFF
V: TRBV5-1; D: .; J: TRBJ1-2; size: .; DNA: TGCGCCAGCAGCTTGACACCTGACAGTCCCTATGGCTACACCTTC; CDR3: CASSLTPDSPYGYTF
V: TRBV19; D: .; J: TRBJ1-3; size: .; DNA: TGTGCCAGTAGTATAGGCGGCAACTCTGGAAACACCATATATTTT; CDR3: CASSIGGNSGNTIYF
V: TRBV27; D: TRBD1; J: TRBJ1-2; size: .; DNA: TGTGCCAGCAGTCCTCCCCCCGGGACAGGGAGGGGCTACACCTTC; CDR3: CASSPPPGTGRGYTF
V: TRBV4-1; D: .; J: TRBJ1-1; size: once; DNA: TGCGCCAGCAGCCCCGTAAATCAACACGACACTGAAGCTTTCTTT; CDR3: CASSPVNQHDTEAFF
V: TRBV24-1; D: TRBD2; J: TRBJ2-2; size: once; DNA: TGTGCCACCAGTGACAATAGCGGGAGGGCGGCCGGGGAGCTGTTTTTT; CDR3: CATSDNSGRAAGELFF
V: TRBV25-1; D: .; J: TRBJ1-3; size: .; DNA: TGTGCCAGCAGTGGATTTCGGACGGGAGGGAACACCATATATTTT; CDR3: CASSGFRTGGNTIYF
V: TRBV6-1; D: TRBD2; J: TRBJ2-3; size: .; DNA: TGTGCCAGCAGTGGGATAGCGGGGGCGGGGACAGATACGCAGTATTTT; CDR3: CASSGIAGAGTDTQYF
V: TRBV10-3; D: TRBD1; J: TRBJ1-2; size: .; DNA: TGTGCCATCAGTGAGGACAGGGATTATGGCTACACCTTC; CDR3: CAISEDRDYGYTF
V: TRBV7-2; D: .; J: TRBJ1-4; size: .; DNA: TGTGCCAGCAGCCCAGAGCCCAAGGGGCACCTGTTTTTT; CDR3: CASSPEPKGHLFF
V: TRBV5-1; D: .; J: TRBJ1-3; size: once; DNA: TGCGCCAGCAGCTCCGGAGATAGCAACACCATATATTTT; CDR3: CASSSGDSNTIYF
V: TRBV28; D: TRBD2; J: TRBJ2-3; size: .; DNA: TGTGCCAGCAGCTTTACGGGACTAGAGGGGACAGATACGCAGTATTTT; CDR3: CASSFTGLEGTDTQYF
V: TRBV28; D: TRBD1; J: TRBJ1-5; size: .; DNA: TGTGCCAGCAGTCCCTACGCCTACAGGGGCGGCGGCAATCAGCCCCAGCATTTT; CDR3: CASSPYAYRGGGNQPQHF
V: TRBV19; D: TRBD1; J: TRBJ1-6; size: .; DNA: TGTGCCAGTAGTATAGCAGGGGGCGGGTCACCCCTCCACTTT; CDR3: CASSIAGGGSPLHF
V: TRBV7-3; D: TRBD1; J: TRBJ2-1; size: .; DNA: TGTGCCAGCAGCGACAGGGGGCTAGACAATGAGCAGTTCTTC; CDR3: CASSDRGLDNEQFF
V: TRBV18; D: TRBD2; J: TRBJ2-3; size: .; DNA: TGTGCCAGCTCACCACTGGGGGGGAGTACAGATACGCAGTATTTT; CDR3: CASSPLGGSTDTQYF
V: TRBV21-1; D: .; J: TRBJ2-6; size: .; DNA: TGTGCCAGCAACGGGGGGGTAAACTCTGGGGCCAACGTCCTGACTTTC; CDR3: CASNGGVNSGANVLTF
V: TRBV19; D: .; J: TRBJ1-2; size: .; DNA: TGTGCCAGTAGTACGGGGACAAACACTAACTATGGCTACACCTTC; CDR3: CASSTGTNTNYGYTF
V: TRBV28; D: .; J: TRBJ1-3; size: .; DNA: TGTGCCAGCAGTTCCCCCCGGGACTCTGGAAACACCATATATTTT; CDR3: CASSSPRDSGNTIYF
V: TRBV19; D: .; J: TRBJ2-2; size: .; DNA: TGTGCCAGTAACCGGGGGTCGAACACCGGGGAGCTGTTTTTT; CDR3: CASNRGSNTGELFF
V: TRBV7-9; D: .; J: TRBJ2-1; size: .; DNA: TGTGCCAGCAGCTTAGGAGGCCTACCGATCTACAATGAGCAGTTCTTC; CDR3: CASSLGGLPIYNEQFF
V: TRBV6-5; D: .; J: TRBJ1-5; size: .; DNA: TGTGCCAGCAGTTACTCTCCAGGTAGCAATCAGCCCCAGCATTTT; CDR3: CASSYSPGSNQPQHF
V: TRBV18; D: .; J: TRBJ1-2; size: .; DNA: TGTGCCAGCTCACAAACGGAGGGAAACTATGGCTACACCTTC; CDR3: CASSQTEGNYGYTF
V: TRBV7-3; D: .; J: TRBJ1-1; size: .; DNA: TGTGCCAGCAGCTTACTCAGGAACACTGAAGCTTTCTTT; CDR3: CASSLLRNTEAFF
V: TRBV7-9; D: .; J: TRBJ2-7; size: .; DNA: TGTGCCAGCAGCTTGGACGGGAGTTTAGCCTACGAGCAGTACTTC; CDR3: CASSLDGSLAYEQYF
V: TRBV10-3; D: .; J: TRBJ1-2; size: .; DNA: TGTGCCATCAGCCGGGACACCCAAATCAACTATGGCTACACCTTC; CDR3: CAISRDTQINYGYTF
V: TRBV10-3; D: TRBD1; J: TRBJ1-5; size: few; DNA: TGTGCCATCAGTGAGTCCGGGACAGGAAATCAGCCCCAGCATTTT; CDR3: CAISESGTGNQPQHF
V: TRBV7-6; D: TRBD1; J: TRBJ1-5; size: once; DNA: TGTGCCAGCAGCTTAGGGACAGGGGCGGATCAGCCCCAGCATTTT; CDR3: CASSLGTGADQPQHF
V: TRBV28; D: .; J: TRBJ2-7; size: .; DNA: TGTGCCAGCAGTTTACGGGGAGCCGAGCAGTACTTC; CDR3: CASSLRGAEQYF
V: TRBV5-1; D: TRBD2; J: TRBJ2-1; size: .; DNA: TGCGCCAGCAGCTTGGCCGGGACTAGCGCCCAGAGCTCCTACAATGAGCAGTTCTTC; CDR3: CASSLAGTSAQSSYNEQFF
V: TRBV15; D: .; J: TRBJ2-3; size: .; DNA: TGTGCCACCAGCAGAGATTATACAGATACGCAGTATTTT; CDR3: CATSRDYTDTQYF
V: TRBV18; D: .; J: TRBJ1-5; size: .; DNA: TGTGCCAGCTCAGACAAGACAGGAACTAGCAATCAGCCCCAGCATTTT; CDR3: CASSDKTGTSNQPQHF
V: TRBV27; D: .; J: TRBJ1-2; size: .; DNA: TGTGCCAGCAGACCTAGGGGGTACTATGGCTACACCTTC; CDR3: CASRPRGYYGYTF
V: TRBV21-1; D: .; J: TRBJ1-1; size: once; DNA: TGTGCCAGCAGCAAAAACCCCTCACGTAGAGATTGTGAAGCTTTCTTT; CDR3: CASSKNPSRRDCEAFF
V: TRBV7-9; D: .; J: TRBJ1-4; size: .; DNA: TGTGCCAGCAGCTTCCTTAACAGGGATGAAAAACTGTTTTTT; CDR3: CASSFLNRDEKLFF